The TCR beta chain under discussion was sequenced for a study of cytomegalovirus exposure and HLA in healthy donors (dated by TCRdb to about 2017). Some background on the complete study: An earlier analysis of 550 to 700 of the donors reported 250 to 300 Gb of sequence data and 117 million unique TCR beta sequences from about 179 million T cells. Alongside the repertoire data, information on donor age, sex, ethnicity and CMV serostatus was compiled. Among the 398 genotyped donors, more than 70% belonged to the genetic ancestry cluster associated with self-reported Caucasian donors. An earlier analysis of 587 of the donors applied high-throughput TCR beta sequencing to assess whether each TCR beta V gene segment acted as functional or pseudogenic. All discovery cohort repertoires had been generated on a single sequencing platform. To predict cytomegalovirus infection status, the study combined high-throughput TCR immunosequencing, statistical association of individual TCRs with disease status, and machine learning. The study aimed to test whether signatures of past pathogen exposure could be identified by cataloging public T cell receptors. Class I and class II HLA loci were covered by the typing at four-digit resolution. Among about 410 genotyped donors of the cohort, an average of approximately 240,000 unique TCR beta nucleotide sequences was sequenced per donor, of which about 18% were non-productive. Using immunosequencing, the study profiled T cell repertoires from 550 to 750 subjects and related those repertoires to cytomegalovirus serostatus. In a later analysis, previously published TCR beta repertoires from 550 to 700 donors were re-analyzed and high-resolution HLA genotyping was added so that TCR occurrence patterns could be studied. An early release covering 550 to 700 HLA-typed donors comprised about 300 gigabases of sequencing data and around 86 million unique TCR sequences. A handful of DR-DQ haplotypes were handled as single units for association and clustering because linkage in the cohort was strong. Rather than drawing on any new phenotypic data, the later analysis identified candidate immune exposures from TCR beta sequences and the way those sequences occurred across donors. Genome-wide SNP genotypes for about 65% of the 666 donors were used in a later genetic analysis, which treated that subset as a discovery cohort. Typing coverage varied by locus: roughly 629-630 donors for A, B, C, DRB1 and DQB1; around 560 for DQA1; more than 600 for DPA1; approximately 490 for DPB1. A separate validation cohort of approximately 130 different subjects was used in addition to the roughly 670-subject first cohort. On the study overall, not on this receptor specifically: While some public TCRs were present in many individuals, most TCR sequences turned up only very rarely across donors. In a later analysis, some 18,000 TCR beta sequences were associated with specific HLA alleles at a false discovery rate of 0.05. Compared with the roughly 670-donor mean, donors in an Asian-associated ancestry cluster had fewer N-insertions in productive TCRs, according to a later genetic analysis. The presence/absence analyses assumed that sequencing depth was roughly uniform across donors, and that assumption may not be true. Linkage disequilibrium might explain the correlated functional status among segregating V segments, but an unknown experimental factor could not be excluded. An earlier analysis of several hundred of the donors showed that most TCR beta V segments appeared in productive rearrangements either about 90% or about 30% of the time, which broadly matched IMGT annotations. The authors suggested that the approach could potentially be generalized to other disease states and immunological phenotypes. Fewer than 20 rarely observed V segments, including chromosome 9 orphons, were excluded from the earlier analysis of about 610 of the donors because counts were too low. Several of the top co-occurrence clusters appeared to be linked to parvovirus B19, influenza, CMV and Epstein-Barr virus, according to a later analysis. Because HLA typing was missing for some donors at each locus, association tests included only the typed subset. Strong co-occurrence of HLA alleles, especially DR and DQ, made assigning TCR associations to individual alleles difficult. Compared with equally common non-associated chains, HLA-associated TCR beta chains in a later analysis were more clonally expanded and had lower generation probabilities. In a later analysis, most CMV-associated TCR beta chains were found to appear HLA-restricted, with HLA associations seemingly driven largely by CMV exposure. The classifier was reported to diagnose cytomegalovirus status with high specificity and sensitivity in both the original and validation cohorts. The 87-base-pair reads could not distinguish some IMGT-functional V segments, including TRBV6-2 and TRBV6-3, so those segments were excluded. A later analysis found that TCR association rates varied across HLA loci, with DRB1 alleles showing the most associated TCRs and HLA-C alleles the fewest. The sequencing pipeline was judged likely to have produced a cluster of highly shared sequence variants as a technical artifact. In vitro tests confirmed that three of the cytomegalovirus-associated TCR beta chains recognize cytomegalovirus antigens. This cohort had only TCR beta chains sequenced, and the lack of alpha or paired-chain data limited which features could be detected. A total of 164 TCR beta chains were listed by the study as associated with cytomegalovirus. Immune exposure information for the cohort was limited to CMV serostatus. A further reported finding was that TCR beta sequences accurately predicted the HLA-A and HLA-B alleles for most subjects in the first cohort. V-gene and J-gene trimming of TCR beta chains was associated with a missense DCLRE1C variant in a later genetic analysis, and the association was replicated in an independent cohort.

Library preparation was by the immunoSEQ multiplex PCR assay. For the multiplex PCR, a mixture combining 60 forward primers for TCR Vbeta segments and 13 reverse primers for TCR Jbeta segments was used. Amplification of the CDR3 region of rearranged TCR beta genes was performed with a multiplex PCR assay on genomic DNA. The amplified TCR beta libraries were sequenced on the Illumina HiSeq System as 87-base-pair reads. Under the source paper's analysis protocol: A later analysis counted approximately 74 million unique TCR beta chains across the 550 to 800 repertoires, and some 11 million of these chains were shared by at least two donors. To remove PCR and sequencing errors, raw reads were error-corrected and collapsed into unique sequences using a nearest-neighbor algorithm that merged closely related sequences. Alignment of CDR3 sequences to IMGT reference sequences was used to assign V, D and J gene segments. For a sequence to be retained, a match of at least six nucleotides was required to both a V gene segment and a J gene segment. Rearrangements were called productive when the CDR3 lacked stop codons and stayed in frame with V and J; all others were non-productive. CDR3 was defined according to IMGT convention as the region running from the second conserved V-encoded cysteine to the conserved J-encoded phenylalanine. The earlier analysis of about 610 of the donors excluded any sequence lacking an unambiguous match to a single V gene segment. An earlier analysis of 500 to 700 of the donors classified V segments as functional when productive rearrangements were above 56.7% and as segregating when the standard deviation between donors was above 5%. A statistical classification framework was developed to diagnose cytomegalovirus status using the catalog of TCR beta chain sequences. V and J gene assignment, in a later analysis, came from comparing TCR nucleotide sequences with IMGT/GENE-DB human TR gene sequences. A later analysis assigned CDR3 sequences and most-parsimonious VDJ recombination scenarios with the TCRdist pipeline. In a later analysis, each TCR beta chain was defined by its CDR3 amino acid sequence together with its V-gene family, and reads lacking a unique V-gene family were excluded. To address suspected cross-contamination and a sequencing artifact, a later analysis removed a few hundred highly shared, low-generation-probability nucleotide sequences. In a later analysis, a clonal expansion index for each public chain was calculated from normalized within-repertoire ranks of inferred template counts. In a later analysis, generation probabilities were computed using a VDJ recombination model fitted to out-of-frame rearrangements, and the results were checked against IGoR. A later analysis scored TCR-TCR, TCR-HLA and TCR-CMV co-occurrence with hypergeometric tests, applying a repertoire-size bias correction to TCR pairs. In a later analysis, false discovery rates were estimated by permuting HLA or CMV assignments 20 times. In a later analysis, co-occurring TCRs were grouped using DBSCAN, with TCRdist sequence similarity added in when clustering inside HLA-allele-positive subsets. For co-occurrence clustering, repertoires with fewer than 30,000 or more than 120,000 public chains were excluded, along with about five repertoires with anomalous nucleotide sharing. The table was pulled from immuneACCESS by TCRdb, which kept in-frame rearrangements only. Such tables lose some clones; where checked, under half of the loss comes from unresolved V genes, and the rest has no known cause. That table furnishes V, J and clone size, whereas the DNA furnished D and trimming. The table for this sample lists 200,000 to 250,000 clones; around 80% of them were counted only once. 5% to 6% of the sample rests with the top ten.

Comment on this clone: It lacks a known antigen. No base quality information exists; no much larger clone differs at one position.

The cohort was made up of 500 to 800 healthy bone marrow donors. At the time of sampling, all cohort members were nominally healthy, though unrecorded immune exposures were likely present. The donor tested CMV seropositive and was one of the 289 seropositive cohort members. A peripheral blood sample was collected from each donor, and TCR beta sequencing was performed on peripheral blood mononuclear cells. Genomic DNA was extracted from the blood cell samples with the Qiagen DNeasy Blood Extraction Kit. Ends trimmed: V by 4 bases, J by 2 bases; bases unmatched to a gene: 11. Sequences MNHEY (CDR1) and SVGAGI (CDR2) are obtained from the germline V gene. The CDR3 sequence holds 16 residues, the cysteine and phenylalanine included. The kept DNA is CDR3 alone, 48 bases in frame from the first base.

The source is a woman in her 40s in good health and CMV-seropositive. Recombination connected TRBV6-5 to TRBJ2-7; TRBD1 aligns with 7 central bases. The sample taken for sequencing was PBMCs. The CDR3 here reads CASSWVGGQGAYEQYF. The DNA sequence follows: TGTGCCAGCAGTTGGGTAGGGGGCCAGGGCGCCTACGAGCAGTACTTC.